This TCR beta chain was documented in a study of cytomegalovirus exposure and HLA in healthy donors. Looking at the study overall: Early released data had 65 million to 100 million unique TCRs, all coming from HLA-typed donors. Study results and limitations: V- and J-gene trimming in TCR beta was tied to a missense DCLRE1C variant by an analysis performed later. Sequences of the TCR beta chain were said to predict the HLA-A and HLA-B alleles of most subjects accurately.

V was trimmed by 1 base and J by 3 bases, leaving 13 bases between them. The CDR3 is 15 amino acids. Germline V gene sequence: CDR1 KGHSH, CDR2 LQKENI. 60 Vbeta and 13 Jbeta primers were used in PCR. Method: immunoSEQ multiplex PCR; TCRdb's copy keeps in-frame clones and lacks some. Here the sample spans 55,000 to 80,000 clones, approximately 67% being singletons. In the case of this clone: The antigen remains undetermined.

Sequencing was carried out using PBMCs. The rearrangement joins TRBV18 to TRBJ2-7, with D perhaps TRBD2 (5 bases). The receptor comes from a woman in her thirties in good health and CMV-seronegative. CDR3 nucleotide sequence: TGTGCCAGCTCACCACAACTAGTAACCCTCTACGAGCAGTACTTC. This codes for CASSPQLVTLYEQYF.